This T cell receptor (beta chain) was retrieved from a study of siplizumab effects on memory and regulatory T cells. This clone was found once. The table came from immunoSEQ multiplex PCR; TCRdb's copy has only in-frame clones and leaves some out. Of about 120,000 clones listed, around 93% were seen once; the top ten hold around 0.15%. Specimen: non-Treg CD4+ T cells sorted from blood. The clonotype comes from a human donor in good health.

The CDR3 DNA sequence: TGTGCCAGCCACTCGGGGGGGATACCCTACAATGAGCAGTTCTTC. It is translated as CASHSGGIPYNEQFF. The chain links TRBV6-1 to TRBJ2-1; 8 positions match TRBD2. Germline V gene sequence: CDR1 MNHNS, CDR2 SASEGT. The CDR3 has 15 amino acids. V gave up 8 bases and J gave up 2 bases; unmatched junction bases: 8.